The 10 T cell receptor beta chains below come from one sample, sequenced in a study of T cell clones after liver transplantation. Produced via immunoSEQ multiplex PCR; TCRdb's table is partial and in-frame only. The sample lists 65,000 to 70,000 clones, about 92% seen once, with roughly 0.9% in the top ten. This specimen was CD4+ T cells from blood, taken approximately 25 months after liver transplant. The receptor set was obtained from a human patient who received a liver transplant. The graft donor may account for some of the T cells.

The CDR3 spells CASSPPQGPDTQYF. As DNA, the CDR3 is TGTGCCAGCTCACCACCGCAGGGGCCAGATACGCAGTATTTT. This sequence joins TRBV18 and TRBJ2-3; the D gene is possibly TRBD1 (6 bases). CDR1 and CDR2 from the germline V gene are KGHSH and LQKENI. CDR3 length equals 14 residues. Trimming took 0 bases from V and 4 from J, leaving 8 bases between them.

The genes are TRBV9 and TRBJ2-5; TRBD1 matches 9 bases. The CDR3 length is 15 residues. Germline V gives CDR1 SGDLS, CDR2 YYNGEE. V was clipped by 2 bases and J by 4 bases; unmatched bases: 6. This CDR3 reads CASSVRDRELETQYF. CDR3 bases: TGTGCCAGCAGCGTGCGGGACAGGGAGTTAGAGACCCAGTACTTC.

This chain links TRBV30 with TRBJ1-2; TRBD1 might be the D (6 bases). The CDR3 sequence is 13 residues long. V was cut by 2 bases and J by 5 bases, with 12 bases left in between. Germline V gene sequence: CDR1 GTSNPN, CDR2 SVGIG (reference sequence). CDR3 protein: CAWSRGGSYGYTF. CDR3 in DNA: TGTGCCTGGAGTAGGGGGGGGAGTTATGGCTACACCTTC.

The chain has TRBV5-1 and TRBJ2-7; 12 bases map to TRBD2. The trim removed 2 bases at V and 3 bases at J, leaving 3 bases unmatched. Per germline, CDR1 SGHRS and CDR2 YFSETQ. This CDR3 comprises 15 residues. This CDR3 reads CASSFGTSGHYEQYF. The CDR3 DNA reads TGCGCCAGCAGCTTTGGGACTAGCGGGCACTACGAGCAGTACTTC.

This sequence joins TRBV28 and TRBJ1-1, with a weak D call TRBD1 (5 bases). Per germline, CDR1 MDHEN and CDR2 SYDVKM. With 5 bases removed from V and 2 bases from J, the gap between germline ends came to 12 bases. The CDR3 consists of 14 residues. The CDR3, as DNA: TGTGCCAGCAGTGGACGGGACGTAAACACTGAAGCTTTCTTT. The encoded protein is CASSGRDVNTEAFF. Looking up the rest from reference TRBV28 and TRBJ1-1 gives the full variable domain: DVKVTQSSRYLVKRTGEKVFLECVQDMDHENMFWYRQDPGLGLRLIYFSYDVKMKEKGDIPEGYSVSREKKERFSLILESASTNQTSMYLCASSGRDVNTEAFFGQGTRLTVV.

DNA of the CDR3: TGCAGCGCCCAAGGGGGAGGTTACGAGCAGTACTTC. Amino acids: CSAQGGGYEQYF. This chain joins TRBV29-1 and TRBJ2-7, with D perhaps assigned TRBD1 or TRBD2 (6 bases each). Per germline, CDR1 SQVTM and CDR2 ANQGSEA. This CDR3 has 12 amino acids. Trimming stripped 7 bases from V and 4 bases from J, with 14 bases between.

The chain recombines TRBV2 with TRBJ1-4; 7 bases align to TRBD1. This CDR3 is 14 amino acids long. The germline CDR1 and CDR2 sequences are SNHLY and FYNNEI. The ends lost 6 bases at V and 13 bases at J; junction bases unmatched: 14. In DNA form, the CDR3 reads TGTGCCAGCAGAGGGGACAGCCGAATGAAAACACTGTTTTTT. This encodes CASRGDSRMKTLFF.

In its sample, this clone was seen once. The chain employs TRBV2 and TRBJ1-5; a possible D gene is TRBD1 (5 bases). CDR1 and CDR2 from the germline V gene are SNHLY and FYNNEI. The CDR3 is 12 residues long. The ends were cut back, 5 bases at V and 11 bases at J, with 13 bases in the middle. CDR3 DNA: TGTGCCAGCAGTACAGGTTACTTGGCCCAGCATTTT. Protein: CASSTGYLAQHF.

This clone was picked up one time. The chain recombines TRBV10-2 with TRBJ2-4, with D perhaps matching TRBD1 or TRBD2 (7 bases each). The CDR3 is 20 residues long. The germline V and J ends were trimmed by 0 bases and 0 bases, with 21 bases remaining between them. CDR1 WSHSY and CDR2 SAAADI come from the germline V gene. Here the CDR3 reads CASSESSWTRDRLAKNIQYF. CDR3 sequence (DNA): TGCGCCAGCAGTGAGTCGTCTTGGACTAGGGACAGATTAGCCAAAAACATTCAGTACTTC.

The J gene is TRBJ1-4, the V gene TRBV4-3, with D uncertain. The ends were cut back, 0 bases at V and 6 bases at J, with 14 bases in the middle. The CDR3 is made up of 16 amino acids. CDR1 and CDR2 (germline): LGHNA, YSLEER. The CDR3 coding sequence is TGCGCCAGCAGCCAAGAACTTCTGAAGCGGGATGAAAAACTGTTTTTT. The encoded protein is CASSQELLKRDEKLFF.